This T cell receptor beta chain was obtained from a study of T cell repertoires in cytomegalovirus infection. Study results and caveats: Pooled public TCR beta family frequency picked out CMV carriers with the relevant HLA. HLA-C-restricted CMV-specific TCR beta clonotypes were dominant in the ex vivo response.

Per germline, CDR1 SGHTA and CDR2 FQGTGA. The CDR3 extends over 16 amino acids. Losses at the gene ends were 4 bases for V and 0 bases for J; bases not matched to a gene: 7. As regards this clonotype: Its antigen remains unidentified.

A single record per CDR3 protein comes from TCRdb applying MiXCR to the reads. This table has 310,000 or so distinct CDR3 sequences, roughly 16% appearing once. The chain employs TRBV7-3 and TRBJ1-1; 8 bases line up with TRBD1. This clonotype was sampled from a human donor in good health (CMV status not recorded). Some clones in this sample may be carry-over from other donors' samples. The specimen sequenced was PBMCs. The CDR3 region has the DNA TGTGCCAGCAGCTATCAGGGGGCGGGAATGAACACTGAAGCTTTCTTT. Encoded protein: CASSYQGAGMNTEAFF.